The source of this T cell receptor (beta chain) is a study of shared clonotypes between healthy human individuals. Repertoires were generated with immunoSEQ multiplex PCR, while TCRdb's copy carries only in-frame clones and drops some. Of more than 500,000 clones in the sample, roughly 95% are singletons; the top ten hold approximately 0.067%. The donor population consisted of healthy HIV-negative adults with no recent acute infections or vaccinations. The V end was cut by 6 bases, the J end by 6 bases, with 20 bases between. The CDR3 has 15 residues. The germline gives CDR1 LNHDA, CDR2 SQIVND (reference sequence).

The receptor's source is a woman aged 25 to 45 in good health. The material sequenced was naive CD4+ T cells sorted from blood. Subset indicated: CD45RA+ positively selected. This chain uses TRBV19 with TRBJ1-1; unclear D gene. CDR3 DNA sequence: TGTGCCAGTAGCCCACGTAGGACGTCCCTCCCTGAAGCTTTCTTT. Its translation is CASSPRRTSLPEAFF.